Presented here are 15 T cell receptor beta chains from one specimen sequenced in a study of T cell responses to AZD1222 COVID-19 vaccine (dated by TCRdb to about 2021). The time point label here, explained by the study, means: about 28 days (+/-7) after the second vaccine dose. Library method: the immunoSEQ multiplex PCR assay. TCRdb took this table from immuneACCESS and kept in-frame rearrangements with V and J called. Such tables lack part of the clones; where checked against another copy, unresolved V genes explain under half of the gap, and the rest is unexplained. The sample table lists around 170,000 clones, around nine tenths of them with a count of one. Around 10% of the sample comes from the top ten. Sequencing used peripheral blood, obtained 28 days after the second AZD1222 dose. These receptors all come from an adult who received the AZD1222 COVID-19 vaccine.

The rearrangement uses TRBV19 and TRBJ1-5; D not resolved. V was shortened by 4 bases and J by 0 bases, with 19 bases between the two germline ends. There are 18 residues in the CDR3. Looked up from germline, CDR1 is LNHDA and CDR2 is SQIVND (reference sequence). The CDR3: CASSRDGIQVRSNQPQHF. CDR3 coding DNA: TGTGCCAGTAGTAGAGATGGAATCCAGGTTCGTAGCAATCAGCCCCAGCATTTT.

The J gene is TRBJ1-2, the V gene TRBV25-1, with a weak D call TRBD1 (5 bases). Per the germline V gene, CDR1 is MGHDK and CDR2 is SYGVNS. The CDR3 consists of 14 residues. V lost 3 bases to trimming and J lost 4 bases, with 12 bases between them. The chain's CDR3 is CASSDLQDSYGYTF. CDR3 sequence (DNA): TGTGCCAGCAGTGACTTACAGGATTCCTATGGCTACACCTTC.

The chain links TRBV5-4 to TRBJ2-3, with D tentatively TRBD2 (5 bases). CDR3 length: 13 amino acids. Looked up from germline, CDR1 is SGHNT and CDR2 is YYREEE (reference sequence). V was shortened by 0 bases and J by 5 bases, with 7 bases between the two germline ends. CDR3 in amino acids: CASSLGLQDTQYF. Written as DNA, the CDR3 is TGTGCCAGCAGCTTGGGACTACAAGATACGCAGTATTTT.

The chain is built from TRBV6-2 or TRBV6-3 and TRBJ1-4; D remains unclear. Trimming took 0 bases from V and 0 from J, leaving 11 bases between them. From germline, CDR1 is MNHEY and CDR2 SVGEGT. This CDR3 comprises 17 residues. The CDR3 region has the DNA TGTGCCAGCAGTTACTCCGCCCCTGCTACAACTAATGAAAAACTGTTTTTT. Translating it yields CASSYSAPATTNEKLFF.

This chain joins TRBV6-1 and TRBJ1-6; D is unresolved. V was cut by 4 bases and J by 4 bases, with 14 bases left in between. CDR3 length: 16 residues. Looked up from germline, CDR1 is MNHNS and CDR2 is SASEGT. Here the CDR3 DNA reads TGTGCCAGCAGTGGGCGGGCGCCACGGTATAATTCACCCCTCCACTTT. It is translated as CASSGRAPRYNSPLHF.

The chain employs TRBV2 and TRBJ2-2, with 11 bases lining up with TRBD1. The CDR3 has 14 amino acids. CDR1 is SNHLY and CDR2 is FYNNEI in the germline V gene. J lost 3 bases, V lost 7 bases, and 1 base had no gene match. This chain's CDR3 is CASKDRGHTGELFF. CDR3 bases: TGTGCCAGCAAGGACAGGGGGCACACCGGGGAGCTGTTTTTT.

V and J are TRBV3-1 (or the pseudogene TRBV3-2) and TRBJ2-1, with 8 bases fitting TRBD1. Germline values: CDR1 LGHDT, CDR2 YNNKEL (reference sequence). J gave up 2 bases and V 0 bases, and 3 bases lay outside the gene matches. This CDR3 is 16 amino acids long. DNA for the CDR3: TGTGCCAGCAGCCAAGAAGGACAGGGTACCTACAATGAGCAGTTCTTC. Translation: CASSQEGQGTYNEQFF.

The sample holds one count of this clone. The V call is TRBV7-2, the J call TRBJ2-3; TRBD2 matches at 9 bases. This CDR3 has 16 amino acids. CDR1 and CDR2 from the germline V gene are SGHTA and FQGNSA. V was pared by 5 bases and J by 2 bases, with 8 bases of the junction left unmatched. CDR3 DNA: TGTGCCAGCAGCCCACAAGCGGGGGGCCCCACAGATACGCAGTATTTT. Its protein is CASSPQAGGPTDTQYF.

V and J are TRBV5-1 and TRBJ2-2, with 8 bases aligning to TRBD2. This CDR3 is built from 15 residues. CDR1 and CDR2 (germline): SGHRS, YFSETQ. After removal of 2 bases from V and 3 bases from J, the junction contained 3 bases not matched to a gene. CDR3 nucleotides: TGCGCCAGCAGCTTAAGCGGGGGAGACACCGGGGAGCTGTTTTTT. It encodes CASSLSGGDTGELFF.

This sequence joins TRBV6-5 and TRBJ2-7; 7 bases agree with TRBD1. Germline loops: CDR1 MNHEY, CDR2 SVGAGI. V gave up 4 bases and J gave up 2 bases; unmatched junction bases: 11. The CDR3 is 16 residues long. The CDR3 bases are TGTGCCAGCAGTTTGAGGGGCACAGGGGCCCCCTACGAGCAGTACTTC. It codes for CASSLRGTGAPYEQYF.

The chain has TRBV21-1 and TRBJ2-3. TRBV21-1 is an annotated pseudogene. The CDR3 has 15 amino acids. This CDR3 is CASIPGFDCTDTQYF. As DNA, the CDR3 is TGTGCCAGCATCCCAGGATTCGACTGCACAGATACGCAGTATTTT.

The CDR3 region is CSVTRGLNEKLFF. CDR3 nucleotides: TGCAGCGTAACCAGGGGCCTTAATGAAAAACTGTTTTTT. This chain connects TRBV29-1 to TRBJ1-4; a possible D gene is TRBD1 (6 bases). The V gene's germline CDR1 is SQVTM and CDR2 ANQGSEA. The CDR3 is 13 residues long. V lost 6 bases and J 4 bases, leaving 12 bases between the germline ends.

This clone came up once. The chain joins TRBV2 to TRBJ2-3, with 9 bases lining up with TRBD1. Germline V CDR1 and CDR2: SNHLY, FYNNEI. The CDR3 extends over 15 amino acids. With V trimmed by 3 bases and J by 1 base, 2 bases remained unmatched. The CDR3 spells CASSDRDRGTDTQYF. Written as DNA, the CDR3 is TGTGCCAGCAGTGATAGGGACAGGGGCACAGATACGCAGTATTTT. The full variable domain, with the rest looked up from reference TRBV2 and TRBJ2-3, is EPEVTQTPSHQVTQMGQEVILRCVPISNHLYFYWYRQILGQKVEFLVSFYNNEISEKSEIFDDQFSVERPDGSNFTLKIRSTKLEDSAMYFCASSDRDRGTDTQYFGPGTRLTVL.

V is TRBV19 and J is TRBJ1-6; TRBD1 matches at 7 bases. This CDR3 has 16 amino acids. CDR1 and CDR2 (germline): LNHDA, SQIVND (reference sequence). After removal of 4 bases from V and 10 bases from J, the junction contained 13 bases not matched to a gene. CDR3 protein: CASSTGRGMGQSPLHF. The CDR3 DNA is TGTGCCAGTAGTACGGGCAGGGGGATGGGGCAATCACCCCTCCACTTT. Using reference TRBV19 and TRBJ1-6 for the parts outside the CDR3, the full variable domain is DGGITQSPKYLFRKEGQNVTLSCEQNLNHDAMYWYRQDPGQGLRLIYYSQIVNDFQKGDIAEGYSVSREKKESFPLTVTSAQKNPTAFYLCASSTGRGMGQSPLHFGNGTRLTVT.

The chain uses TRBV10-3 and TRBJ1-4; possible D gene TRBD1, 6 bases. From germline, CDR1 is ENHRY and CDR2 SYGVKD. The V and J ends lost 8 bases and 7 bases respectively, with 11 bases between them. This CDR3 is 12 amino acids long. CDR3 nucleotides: TGTGCCATCGGGGACATGGGTGAAAAACTGTTTTTT. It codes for CAIGDMGEKLFF.